This TCR beta chain was captured in a study of Ad26.COV2.S vaccination and SARS-CoV-2 variants. This clone was detected only once. Indicated treatment: roughly 20 received Ad26.COV2.S at low or high dose, single or two shots; several received placebo; per-sample allocation not given. Sampling took place 63 days after the first vaccine or placebo injection. CDR3 length: 17 residues. Germline-derived CDR1 and CDR2 are SGHRS and YFSETQ. V lost 5 bases, J lost 0 bases, and 14 bases stayed unmatched. Measured with immunoSEQ multiplex PCR; TCRdb has only the in-frame clones, and not every one. This sample yields hundreds of thousands of clones, of which about 89% are seen a single time; nearly 1.5% belongs to the top ten.

The chain employs TRBV5-1 and TRBJ2-7, with 7 nucleotides matching TRBD2. This clonotype was sampled from a person between 18 and 65 years old who received the Ad26.COV2.S COVID-19 vaccine or a placebo. The input for sequencing was peripheral blood, taken in a trial of Ad26.COV2.S vaccine versus placebo. The CDR3 nucleotides read TGCGCCAGCAGTCCACGAAGCGGGGATCTCAGCTCCTACGAGCAGTACTTC. Protein: CASSPRSGDLSSYEQYF.